This T cell receptor (beta chain) was recovered during a study of cytomegalovirus exposure and HLA in healthy donors. CDR3 length: 14 residues. V was trimmed by 7 bases and J by 3 bases, leaving 15 bases between them. Germline V gene data show CDR1 as LNHDA and CDR2 as SQIVND (reference sequence). The PCR made use of 60 Vbeta and 13 Jbeta primers. The assay was immunoSEQ multiplex PCR, and TCRdb's table has in-frame clones only and misses some. The table shows about 200,000 clones, with approximately 83% occurring only once. The source of this sequence is a girl aged 5-17 years in good health and CMV-seronegative. The rearrangement joins TRBV19 to TRBJ1-1, with D perhaps matching TRBD1 (6 bases). The sequenced sample consisted of PBMCs. The CDR3 region has the DNA TGTGCCAGTACCTGGGGGGGGCCTTACACTGAAGCTTTCTTT. Translation gives CASTWGGPYTEAFF.